Below, 9 T cell receptor beta chains from the same sample are listed, as sequenced in a study of CD8+ T cells in alopecia areata. Extracted RNA was reverse transcribed into cDNA, the sequencing template. Repertoires were generated with immunoSEQ multiplex PCR, while TCRdb's copy carries only in-frame clones and drops some. The profile covers about 190,000 clones, with about 65% appearing a single time and roughly 1.3% taken by the ten largest. Treatment defined: oral pan-JAK inhibitor, 5-10 mg twice daily. The sample here was CD4+ T cells sorted from blood, taken at approximately week 49, from a patient treated with tofacitinib. The source is a human donor with alopecia areata.

The J gene is TRBJ1-5, the V gene TRBV11-2; D gene unclear. With 4 bases removed from V and 5 bases from J, the gap between germline ends came to 9 bases. CDR3 length: 13 residues. CDR1 is SGHAT and CDR2 is FQNNGV in the germline V gene. The CDR3 region is CASSSRYDQPQHF. CDR3 coding DNA: TGTGCCAGCAGCTCTAGATACGATCAGCCCCAGCATTTT.

This chain joins TRBV15 and TRBJ2-7; perhaps D is TRBD1 or TRBD2 (5 bases each). V was pared by 5 bases and J by 2 bases, with 7 bases between. CDR1 is LNHNV and CDR2 is YYDKDF in the germline V gene (reference sequence). The CDR3 sequence is 12 residues long. The chain's CDR3 is CATSPGPYEQYF. Written as DNA, the CDR3 is TGTGCCACCAGCCCGGGGCCCTACGAGCAGTACTTC.

In its sample, this clone was seen once. The chain employs TRBV30 and TRBJ2-1, with TRBD1 identical over 12 bases. Trimming removed 5 bases from V and 7 bases from J; junction bases left unmatched: 3. This CDR3 is built from 13 residues. Looked up from germline, CDR1 is GTSNPN and CDR2 is SVGIG (reference sequence). This CDR3 is CAWGTGGLNEQFF. DNA for the CDR3: TGTGCCTGGGGGACAGGGGGCTTGAATGAGCAGTTCTTC.

This chain uses TRBV30 with TRBJ2-7; 12 bases agree with TRBD2. From germline, CDR1 is GTSNPN and CDR2 SVGIG (reference sequence). The CDR3 length is 13 residues. V lost 4 bases and J lost 6; bases outside the gene matches: 4. Here the CDR3 DNA reads TGTGCCTGGAAACTAGCGGGGGGTGCCGAGCAGTACTTC. Amino acids: CAWKLAGGAEQYF.

This clone was detected only once. The rearrangement links TRBV29-1 to TRBJ1-2; 9 bases are a match to TRBD1. There are 14 residues in the CDR3. J lost 10 bases, V lost 0 bases, and 9 bases had no gene match. Germline V gives CDR1 SQVTM, CDR2 ANQGSEA. CDR3 sequence: CSVEDGNRGPLYTF. CDR3 sequence (DNA): TGCAGCGTTGAAGATGGGAACAGGGGGCCGCTCTACACCTTC.

The chain is built from TRBV15 and TRBJ2-3; TRBD2 agrees at 7 bases. From germline, CDR1 is LNHNV and CDR2 YYDKDF (reference sequence). This CDR3 spans 17 amino acids. The ends lost 5 bases at V and 3 bases at J; junction bases unmatched: 14. CDR3 coding DNA: TGTGCCACCAGCCGCGGTGGGGCTAGCGGAAAAACAGATACGCAGTATTTT. This encodes CATSRGGASGKTDTQYF.

The V call is TRBV30, the J call TRBJ1-2; D not certain. From germline, CDR1 is GTSNPN and CDR2 SVGIG (reference sequence). This CDR3 has 13 residues. Trimming cost V 2 bases and J 8 bases, with 15 bases left between them. In DNA, the CDR3 is TGTGCCTGGAGTTATGGTCAACCGGGCGGCTACACCTTC. Protein product: CAWSYGQPGGYTF.

The V call is TRBV5-6, the J call TRBJ1-2; no firm D call. Trimming took off 7 bases at V and 1 base at J, with 23 bases between the two ends. Germline V gives CDR1 SGHDT, CDR2 YYEEEE. CDR3 length: 17 amino acids. CDR3 amino acids: CASLKPTRKRFNYGYTF. CDR3 DNA: TGTGCCAGCCTAAAACCGACACGCAAGAGATTTAACTATGGCTACACCTTC.

This chain connects TRBV5-1 to TRBJ1-1, with a tentative D call TRBD1 (5 bases). This CDR3 region has 13 residues. Germline values: CDR1 SGHRS, CDR2 YFSETQ. Between the trimmed V and J ends, which lost 4 bases and 1 base, there was a span of 8 bases. The CDR3 region is CASSTTGNTEAFF. The CDR3 nucleotides are TGCGCCAGCAGCACAACAGGGAACACTGAAGCTTTCTTT. Based on the CDR3 plus reference TRBV5-1 and TRBJ1-1, the full variable domain is KAGVTQTPRYLIKTRGQQVTLSCSPISGHRSVSWYQQTPGQGLQFLFEYFSETQRNKGNFPGRFSGRQFSNSRSEMNVSTLELGDSALYLCASSTTGNTEAFFGQGTRLTVV.